The 17 T cell receptor beta chains presented below share a single source sample, sequenced in a study of blood T cell repertoires in COVID-19. The assay was immunoSEQ multiplex PCR, and TCRdb's table has in-frame clones only and misses some. The data hold more than 150,000 clones, with 90% observed a single time. Input material: peripheral blood. The receptors stem from a man in his fifties with acute or convalescent COVID-19.

The chain combines TRBV28 with TRBJ2-3; TRBD1 matches at 10 bases. Looked up from germline, CDR1 is MDHEN and CDR2 is SYDVKM. With V trimmed by 5 bases and J by 1 base, 3 bases remained unmatched. The CDR3 totals 15 residues. This CDR3 is CASSLGTGGTDTQYF. In nucleotides, the CDR3 is TGTGCCAGCAGTCTCGGGACAGGGGGCACAGATACGCAGTATTTT.

The V gene is TRBV18, the J gene TRBJ2-7; D is perhaps TRBD1 (6 bases). The CDR3 totals 16 residues. The ends were cut back, 3 bases at V and 2 bases at J, with 17 bases in the middle. Germline assignment: CDR1 KGHSH and CDR2 LQKENI. CDR3 loop: CASSPVGNRATYEQYF. CDR3 nucleotides: TGTGCCAGCTCACCTGTTGGGAACAGGGCCACCTACGAGCAGTACTTC. Drawing the rest from reference TRBV18 and TRBJ2-7, the complete variable domain is NAGVMQNPRHLVRRRGQEARLRCSPMKGHSHVYWYRQLPEEGLKFMVYLQKENIIDESGMPKERFSAEFPKEGPSILRIQQVVRGDSAAYFCASSPVGNRATYEQYFGPGTRLTVT.

The V call is TRBV25-1, the J call TRBJ2-2, with no clear D. CDR3 length equals 15 residues. Germline CDR1 is MGHDK and CDR2 is SYGVNS. V was clipped by 3 bases and J by 4 bases, with 12 bases between them. Here the CDR3 reads CASSDGGVATGELFF. DNA of the CDR3: TGTGCCAGCAGTGACGGCGGAGTGGCCACCGGGGAGCTGTTTTTT.

This clone has just one count. The chain carries TRBV19 and TRBJ1-1, with 7 positions matching TRBD1. The CDR3 is 15 residues long. The V gene end was trimmed by 3 bases and the J gene end by 1 base; junction bases not matched to a gene: 5. The germline gives CDR1 LNHDA, CDR2 SQIVND (reference sequence). CDR3 in amino acids: CASSMNRGANTEAFF. The CDR3 DNA reads TGTGCCAGTAGTATGAACAGGGGAGCGAACACTGAAGCTTTCTTT.

This sequence joins TRBV29-1 and TRBJ2-1, with a tentative D call TRBD1 (6 bases). CDR1 SQVTM and CDR2 ANQGSEA come from the germline V gene. CDR3 size: 12 residues. The germline V and J ends were trimmed by 7 bases and 4 bases, with 11 bases remaining between them. CDR3 coding DNA: TGCAGCGCTCCGACAGGATACAATGAGCAGTTCTTC. It specifies CSAPTGYNEQFF.

In its sample, this clone was seen a few times. This sequence joins TRBV7-2 and TRBJ2-3; D perhaps matches TRBD2 (5 bases). V gave up 11 bases and J gave up 0 bases, with 15 bases separating them. Looked up from germline, CDR1 is SGHTA and CDR2 is FQGNSA. This CDR3 is built from 14 residues. The CDR3, as DNA: TGTGCCGGGAGAGGGCAGACTAGCACAGATACGCAGTATTTT. This translates into CAGRGQTSTDTQYF. Filled out from reference TRBV7-2 and TRBJ2-3, the complete variable domain reads GAGVSQSPSNKVTEKGKDVELRCDPISGHTALYWYRQSLGQGLEFLIYFQGNSAPDKSGLPSDRFSAERTGGSVSTLTIQRTQQEDSAVYLCAGRGQTSTDTQYFGPGTRLTVL.

The chain has TRBV19 and TRBJ1-2; D may be TRBD1 (5 bases). CDR1 and CDR2 (germline): LNHDA, SQIVND (reference sequence). Deletions cut 4 bases from V and 1 base from J, with 16 bases between. This CDR3 comprises 16 residues. The chain's CDR3 is CASSTPWRDVNYGYTF. CDR3 coding DNA: TGTGCCAGTAGTACCCCCTGGAGGGACGTTAACTATGGCTACACCTTC.

The chain employs TRBV18 and TRBJ2-7; 8 nucleotides align to TRBD2. The germline V gene has CDR1 KGHSH and CDR2 LQKENI. The J segment lost 3 bases and the V segment lost 3 bases, leaving 4 bases of the junction unmatched. The CDR3 extends over 14 amino acids. This chain's CDR3 is CASSPEAGGYEQYV. The DNA for the CDR3 is TGTGCCAGCTCACCCGAGGCGGGGGGCTACGAGCAGTACGTC.

The J gene is TRBJ2-3, the V gene TRBV11-2; 11 positions agree with TRBD2. The ends lost 5 bases at V and 7 bases at J; junction bases unmatched: 17. The CDR3 is made up of 18 amino acids. Germline loops: CDR1 SGHAT, CDR2 FQNNGV. The CDR3: CASSQRNLLAGEWYTQYF. In DNA form, the CDR3 reads TGTGCCAGCAGCCAGCGAAACTTACTAGCGGGAGAATGGTATACGCAGTATTTT.

The gene calls are TRBV19 and TRBJ2-3, with 12 bases matching TRBD2. The CDR3 consists of 16 residues. The J segment lost 2 bases and the V segment lost 4 bases, leaving 4 bases of the junction unmatched. From germline, CDR1 is LNHDA and CDR2 SQIVND (reference sequence). The DNA of the CDR3 is TGTGCCAGTAGTACCCGACTAGCGGGGGACACAGATACGCAGTATTTT. This codes for CASSTRLAGDTDTQYF.

The chain is built from TRBV7-2 and TRBJ2-3; D is uncertain. Trimming removed 3 bases at V and 6 bases at J, with 7 bases between. CDR1 is SGHTA, CDR2 FQGNSA, per germline. CDR3 length: 12 amino acids. CDR3 amino acids: CASSFPRDTQYF. The CDR3 DNA sequence: TGTGCCAGCAGCTTTCCGCGGGATACGCAGTATTTT.

J is TRBJ2-2 and V is TRBV7-9; TRBD1 matches at 9 bases. V lost 2 bases and J lost 8; bases outside the gene matches: 6. The CDR3 runs to 15 residues. Germline V gene lookup returns CDR1 SEHNR and CDR2 FQNEAQ (reference sequence). The CDR3 loop is CASSLKGQGKGELFF. The CDR3 nucleotides read TGTGCCAGCAGCTTAAAGGGACAGGGTAAAGGGGAGCTGTTTTTT. Based on the CDR3 plus reference TRBV7-9 and TRBJ2-2, the full variable domain is DTGVSQNPRHKITKRGQNVTFRCDPISEHNRLYWYRQTLGQGPEFLTYFQNEAQLEKSRLLSDRFSAERPKGSFSTLEIQRTEQGDSAMYLCASSLKGQGKGELFFGEGSRLTVL.

The chain joins TRBV7-8 to TRBJ1-1; D gene unclear. Trimming took off 1 base at V and 0 bases at J, with 9 bases between the two ends. Germline-derived CDR1 and CDR2 are SGHVS and FQNEAQ. The CDR3 consists of 15 residues. The CDR3, as DNA: TGTGCCAGCAGCTTAGGGGCAGCAATGAACACTGAAGCTTTCTTT. This sequence encodes CASSLGAAMNTEAFF.

This clone has just one count. This chain joins TRBV6-4 and TRBJ2-3; 7 nucleotides line up with TRBD2. After removal of 0 bases from V and 1 base from J, the junction contained 4 bases not matched to a gene. The CDR3 covers 16 residues. Germline V CDR1 and CDR2: MRHNA, SNTAGT. The DNA for the CDR3 is TGTGCCAGCAGTGACTCGTGGCTAGCGGGCACAGATACGCAGTATTTT. Translation gives CASSDSWLAGTDTQYF.

The chain uses TRBV29-1 and TRBJ1-3, with 8 bases identical to TRBD1. The V gene end was trimmed by 5 bases and the J gene end by 3 bases; junction bases not matched to a gene: 3. This CDR3 is built from 13 residues. CDR1 is SQVTM and CDR2 is ANQGSEA in the germline V gene. The CDR3 loop is CSVNGQGGNTIYF. The CDR3 nucleotides are TGCAGCGTTAACGGACAGGGTGGAAACACCATATATTTT.

This clone appeared once. The rearrangement joins TRBV19 to TRBJ2-3; 10 positions match TRBD1. The V gene end was trimmed by 5 bases and the J gene end by 6 bases; junction bases not matched to a gene: 5. The CDR3 has 14 residues. Per germline, CDR1 LNHDA and CDR2 SQIVND (reference sequence). CDR3 sequence: CASSWDRGYDTQYF. The DNA of the CDR3 is TGTGCCAGTAGTTGGGACAGGGGTTATGATACGCAGTATTTT.

Only one count was recorded for this clone. This CDR3 is CASSLKVDRTQYF. The CDR3 DNA reads as TGTGCCAGCAGCTTAAAGGTGGACAGGACCCAGTACTTC. The V gene is TRBV7-2, the J gene TRBJ2-5, with TRBD1 as a possible D gene (6 bases). Trimming left V 2 bases short and J 7 bases short, with 11 bases between. The germline V gene has CDR1 SGHTA and CDR2 FQGNSA. The CDR3 loop spans 13 amino acids.